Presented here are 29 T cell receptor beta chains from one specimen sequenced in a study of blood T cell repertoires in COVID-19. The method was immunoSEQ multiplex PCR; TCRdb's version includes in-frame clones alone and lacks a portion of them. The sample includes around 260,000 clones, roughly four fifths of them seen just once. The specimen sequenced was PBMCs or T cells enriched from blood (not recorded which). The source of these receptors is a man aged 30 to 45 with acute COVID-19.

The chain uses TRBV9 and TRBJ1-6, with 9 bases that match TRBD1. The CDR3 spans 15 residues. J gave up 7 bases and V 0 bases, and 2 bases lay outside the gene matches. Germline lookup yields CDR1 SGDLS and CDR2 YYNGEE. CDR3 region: CASSVVGQGNSPLHF. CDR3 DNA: TGTGCCAGCAGCGTAGTTGGACAGGGGAATTCACCCCTCCACTTT.

The CDR3 is CASSLWRDRGSSSYNEQFF. The CDR3 DNA reads as TGTGCCAGCAGCTTGTGGCGGGACAGGGGTTCTAGCTCCTACAATGAGCAGTTCTTC. V is TRBV7-3 and J is TRBJ2-1, with 10 bases that match TRBD1. Germline CDR1 reads SGHTA; CDR2 reads FQGTGA. Trimming at V came to 3 bases and at J to 0 bases, leaving 11 bases not matched to a gene. CDR3 length equals 19 residues.

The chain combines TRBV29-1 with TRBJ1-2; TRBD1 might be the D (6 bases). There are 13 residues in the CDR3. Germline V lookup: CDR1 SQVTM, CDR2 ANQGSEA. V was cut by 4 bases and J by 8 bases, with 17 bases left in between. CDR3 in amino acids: CSVGDIVSRGYTF. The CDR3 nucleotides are TGCAGCGTTGGGGACATAGTGTCTCGGGGCTACACCTTC.

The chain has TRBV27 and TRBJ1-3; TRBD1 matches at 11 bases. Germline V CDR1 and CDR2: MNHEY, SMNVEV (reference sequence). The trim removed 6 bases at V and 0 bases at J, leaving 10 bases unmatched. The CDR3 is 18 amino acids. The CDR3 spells CASSRTGGLPYSGNTIYF. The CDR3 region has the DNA TGTGCCAGCAGCCGGACAGGGGGCTTGCCTTACTCTGGAAACACCATATATTTT.

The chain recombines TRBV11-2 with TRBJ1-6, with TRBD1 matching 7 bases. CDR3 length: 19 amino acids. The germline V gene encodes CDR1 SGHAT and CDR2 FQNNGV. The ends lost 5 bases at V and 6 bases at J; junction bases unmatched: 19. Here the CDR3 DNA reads TGTGCCAGCAGCCCAACCCGGGACAGTACCCCGGGGATTAATTCACCCCTCCACTTT. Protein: CASSPTRDSTPGINSPLHF.

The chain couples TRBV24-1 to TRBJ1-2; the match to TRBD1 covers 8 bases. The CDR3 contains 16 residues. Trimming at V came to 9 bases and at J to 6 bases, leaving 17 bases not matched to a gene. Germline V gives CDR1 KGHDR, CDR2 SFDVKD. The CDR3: CATQGTFTGGVDGYTF. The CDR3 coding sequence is TGTGCCACCCAAGGTACATTTACAGGGGGAGTGGATGGCTACACCTTC.

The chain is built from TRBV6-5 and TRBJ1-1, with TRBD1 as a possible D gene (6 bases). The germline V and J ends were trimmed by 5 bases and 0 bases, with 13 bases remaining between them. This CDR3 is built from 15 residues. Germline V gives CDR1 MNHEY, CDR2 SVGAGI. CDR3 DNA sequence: TGTGCCAGCAGTCAACAGGGAGCTTTGAACACTGAAGCTTTCTTT. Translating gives CASSQQGALNTEAFF.

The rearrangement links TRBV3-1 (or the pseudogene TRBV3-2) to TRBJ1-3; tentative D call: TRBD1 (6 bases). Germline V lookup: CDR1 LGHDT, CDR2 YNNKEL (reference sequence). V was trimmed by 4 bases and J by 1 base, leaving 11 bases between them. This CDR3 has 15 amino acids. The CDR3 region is CASSLTGSSGNTIYF. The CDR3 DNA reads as TGTGCCAGCAGCCTGACAGGTTCGTCTGGAAACACCATATATTTT.

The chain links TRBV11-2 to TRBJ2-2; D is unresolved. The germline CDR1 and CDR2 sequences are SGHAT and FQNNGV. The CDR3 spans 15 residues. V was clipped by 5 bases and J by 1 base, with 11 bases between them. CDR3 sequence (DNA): TGTGCCAGCAGCCCGCTAGTCTTGAACACCGGGGAGCTGTTTTTT. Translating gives CASSPLVLNTGELFF.

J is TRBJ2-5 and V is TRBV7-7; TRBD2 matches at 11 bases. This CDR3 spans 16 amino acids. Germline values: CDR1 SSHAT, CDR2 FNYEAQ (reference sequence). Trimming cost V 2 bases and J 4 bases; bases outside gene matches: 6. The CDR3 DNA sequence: TGTGCCAGCAGCTTAAGTAGCGGGGGGGCCGGAGAGACCCAGTACTTC. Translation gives CASSLSSGGAGETQYF.

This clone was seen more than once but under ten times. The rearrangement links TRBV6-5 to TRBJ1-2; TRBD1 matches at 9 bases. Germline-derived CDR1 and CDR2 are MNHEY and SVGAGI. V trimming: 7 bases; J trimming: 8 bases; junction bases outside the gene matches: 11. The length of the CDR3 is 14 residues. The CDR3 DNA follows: TGTGCCAGCAATCCGGGACAGGGAGGAAAGGGCTACACCTTC. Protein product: CASNPGQGGKGYTF.

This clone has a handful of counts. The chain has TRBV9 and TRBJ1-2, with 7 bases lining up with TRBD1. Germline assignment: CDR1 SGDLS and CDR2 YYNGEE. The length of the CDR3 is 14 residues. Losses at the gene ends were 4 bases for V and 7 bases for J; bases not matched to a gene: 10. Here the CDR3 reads CASSKTTGLGGYTF. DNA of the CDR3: TGTGCCAGCAGCAAGACGACAGGGCTTGGTGGCTACACCTTC. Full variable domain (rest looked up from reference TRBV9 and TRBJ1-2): DSGVTQTPKHLITATGQRVTLRCSPRSGDLSVYWYQQSLDQGLQFLIQYYNGEERAKGNILERFSAQQFPDLHSELNLSSLELGDSALYFCASSKTTGLGGYTFGSGTRLTVV.

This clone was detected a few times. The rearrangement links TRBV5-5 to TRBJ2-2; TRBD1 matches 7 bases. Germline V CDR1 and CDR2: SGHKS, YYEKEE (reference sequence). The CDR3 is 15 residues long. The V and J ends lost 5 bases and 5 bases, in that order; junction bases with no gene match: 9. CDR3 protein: CASSIGQVLTGELFF. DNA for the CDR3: TGTGCCAGCAGTATAGGACAGGTTCTTACCGGGGAGCTGTTTTTT.

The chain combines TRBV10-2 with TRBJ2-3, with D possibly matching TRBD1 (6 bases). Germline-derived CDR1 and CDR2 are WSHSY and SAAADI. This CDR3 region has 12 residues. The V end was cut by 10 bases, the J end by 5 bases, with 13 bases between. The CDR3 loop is CATAQGLDTQYF. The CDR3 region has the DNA TGCGCCACCGCACAGGGCCTAGATACGCAGTATTTT.

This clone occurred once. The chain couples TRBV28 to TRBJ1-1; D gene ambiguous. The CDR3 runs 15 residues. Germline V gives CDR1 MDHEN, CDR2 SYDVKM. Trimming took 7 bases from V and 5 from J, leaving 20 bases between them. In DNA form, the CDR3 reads TGTGCCAGCAAGTTCGAGCCGCGGGGATATACTGAAGCTTTCTTT. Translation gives CASKFEPRGYTEAFF.

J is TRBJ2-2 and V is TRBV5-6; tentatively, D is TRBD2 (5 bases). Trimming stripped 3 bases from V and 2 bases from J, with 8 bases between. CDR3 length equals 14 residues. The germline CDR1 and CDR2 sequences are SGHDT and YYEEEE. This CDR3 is CASSWPGNTGELFF. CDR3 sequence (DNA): TGTGCCAGCAGCTGGCCGGGAAACACCGGGGAGCTGTTTTTT. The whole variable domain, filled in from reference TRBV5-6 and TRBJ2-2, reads DAGVTQSPTHLIKTRGQQVTLRCSPKSGHDTVSWYQQALGQGPQFIFQYYEEEERQRGNFPDRFSGHQFPNYSSELNVNALLLGDSALYLCASSWPGNTGELFFGEGSRLTVL.

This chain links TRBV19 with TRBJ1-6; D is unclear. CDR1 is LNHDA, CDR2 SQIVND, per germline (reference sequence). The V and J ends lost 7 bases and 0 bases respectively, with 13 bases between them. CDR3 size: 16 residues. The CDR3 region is CASTAAASSYNSPLHF. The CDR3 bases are TGTGCCAGTACCGCCGCGGCTAGCTCCTATAATTCACCCCTCCACTTT.

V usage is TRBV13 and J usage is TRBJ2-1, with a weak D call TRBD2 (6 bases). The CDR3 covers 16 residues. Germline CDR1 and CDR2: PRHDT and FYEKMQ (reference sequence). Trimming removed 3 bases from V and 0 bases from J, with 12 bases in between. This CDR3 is CASSLAGTSSYNEQFF. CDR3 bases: TGTGCCAGCAGCTTGGCCGGGACTTCCTCCTACAATGAGCAGTTCTTC.

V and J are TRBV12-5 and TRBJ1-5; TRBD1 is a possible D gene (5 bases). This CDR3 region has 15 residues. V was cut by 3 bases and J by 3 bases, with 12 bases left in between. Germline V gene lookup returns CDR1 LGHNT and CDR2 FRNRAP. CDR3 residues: CASGFTGDFNQPQHF. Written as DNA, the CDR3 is TGTGCTAGTGGTTTTACGGGGGACTTCAATCAGCCCCAGCATTTT.

CDR3 coding DNA: TGTGCCAGCAGTGACAGGGGGCAATATGGCTACACCTTC. This translates into CASSDRGQYGYTF. The chain has TRBV6-1 and TRBJ1-2; 8 bases match TRBD1. CDR1 is MNHNS and CDR2 is SASEGT in the germline V gene. CDR3 length equals 13 residues. J was trimmed by 5 bases and V by 3 bases; bases with no gene match: 2.

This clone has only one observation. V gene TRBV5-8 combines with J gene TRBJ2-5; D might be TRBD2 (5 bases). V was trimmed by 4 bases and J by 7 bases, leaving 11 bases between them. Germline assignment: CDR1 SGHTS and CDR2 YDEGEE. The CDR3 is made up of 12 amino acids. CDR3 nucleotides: TGTGCCAGCAGCCGACCGAGGGCGACCCAGTACTTC. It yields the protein CASSRPRATQYF.

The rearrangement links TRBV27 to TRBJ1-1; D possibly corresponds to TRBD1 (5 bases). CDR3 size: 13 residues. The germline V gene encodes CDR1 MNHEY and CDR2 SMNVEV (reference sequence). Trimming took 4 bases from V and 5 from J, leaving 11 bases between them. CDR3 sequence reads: CASSYNGGTEAFF. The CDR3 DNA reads TGTGCCAGCAGTTATAACGGGGGAACTGAAGCTTTCTTT.

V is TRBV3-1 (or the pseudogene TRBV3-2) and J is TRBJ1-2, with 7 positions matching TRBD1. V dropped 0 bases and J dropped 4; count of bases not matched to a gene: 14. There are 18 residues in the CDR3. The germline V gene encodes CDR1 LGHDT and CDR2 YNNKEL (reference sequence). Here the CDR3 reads CASSQELMATGVIYGYTF. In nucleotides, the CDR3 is TGTGCCAGCAGCCAAGAGTTAATGGCAACAGGGGTGATCTATGGCTACACCTTC.

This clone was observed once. The CDR3, as DNA: TGTGCCAGCAGCGTAGGCGGGATTACCGGAAACACCATATATTTT. The encoded protein is CASSVGGITGNTIYF. This chain links TRBV9 with TRBJ1-3; D is unresolved. The CDR3 consists of 15 residues. Per germline, CDR1 SGDLS and CDR2 YYNGEE. V was shortened by 0 bases and J by 4 bases, with 11 bases between the two germline ends.

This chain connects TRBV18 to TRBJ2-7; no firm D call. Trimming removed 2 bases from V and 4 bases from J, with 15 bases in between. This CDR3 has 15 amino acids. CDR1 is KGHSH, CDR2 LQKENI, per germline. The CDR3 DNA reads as TGTGCCAGCTCACCATACGGGTCCCCCGGGTACGAGCAGTACGTC. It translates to CASSPYGSPGYEQYV.

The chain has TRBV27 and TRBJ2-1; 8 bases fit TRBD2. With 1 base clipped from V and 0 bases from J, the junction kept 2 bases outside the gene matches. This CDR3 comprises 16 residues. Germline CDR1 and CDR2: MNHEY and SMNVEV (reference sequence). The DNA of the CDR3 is TGTGCCAGCAGTTTATGGAGCGGGAGCTCCTACAATGAGCAGTTCTTC. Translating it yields CASSLWSGSSYNEQFF.

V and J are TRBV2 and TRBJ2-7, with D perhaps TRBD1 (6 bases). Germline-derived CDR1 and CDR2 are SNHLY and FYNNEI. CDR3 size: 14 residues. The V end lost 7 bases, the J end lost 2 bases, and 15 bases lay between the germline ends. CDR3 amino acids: CASNRALLTYEQYV. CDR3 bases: TGTGCCAGCAACAGGGCGCTCCTTACCTACGAGCAGTACGTC.

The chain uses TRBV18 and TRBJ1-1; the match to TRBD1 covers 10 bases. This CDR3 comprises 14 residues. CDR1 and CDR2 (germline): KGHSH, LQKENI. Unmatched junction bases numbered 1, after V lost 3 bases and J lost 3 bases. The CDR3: CASSPGTGDTEAFF. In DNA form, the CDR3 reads TGTGCCAGCTCACCCGGGACAGGGGACACTGAAGCTTTCTTT.

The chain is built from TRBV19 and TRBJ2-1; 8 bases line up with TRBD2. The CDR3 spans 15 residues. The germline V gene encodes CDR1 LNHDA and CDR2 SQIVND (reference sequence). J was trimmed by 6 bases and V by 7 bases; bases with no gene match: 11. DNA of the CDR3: TGTGCCAGTACCGCCGGGACTAGTGGACCCAATGAGCAGTTCTTC. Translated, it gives CASTAGTSGPNEQFF. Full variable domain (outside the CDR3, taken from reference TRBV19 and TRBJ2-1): DGGITQSPKYLFRKEGQNVTLSCEQNLNHDAMYWYRQDPGQGLRLIYYSQIVNDFQKGDIAEGYSVSREKKESFPLTVTSAQKNPTAFYLCASTAGTSGPNEQFFGPGTRLTVL.